This T cell receptor beta chain originates from a study of blood T cell repertoires in COVID-19. CDR3 length equals 14 residues. CDR1 and CDR2 from the germline V gene are PRHDT and FYEKMQ (reference sequence). V lost 5 bases and J 3 bases, leaving 14 bases between the germline ends. The data were produced by immunoSEQ multiplex PCR, yet TCRdb's version contains in-frame clones alone and is incomplete. The sample includes about 180,000 clones, roughly 86% of them seen just once. Sequencing was done on a sample of PBMCs or T cells enriched from blood (not recorded which). The V gene is TRBV13, the J gene TRBJ2-7; possible D gene TRBD2, 5 bases. The clonotype comes from a woman in her 30s who had recovered from COVID-19. Here the CDR3 reads CASSRGQLNYEQYF. Written as DNA, the CDR3 is TGTGCCAGCAGCCGAGGGCAATTAAACTACGAGCAGTACTTC. Combining the CDR3 with reference TRBV13 and TRBJ2-7 gives the whole variable domain AAGVIQSPRHLIKEKRETATLKCYPIPRHDTVYWYQQGPGQDPQFLISFYEKMQSDKGSIPDRFSAQQFSDYHSELNMSSLELGDSALYFCASSRGQLNYEQYFGPGTRLTVT.